The clone carrying this TCR beta chain was seen repeatedly, ten times or more. The authors built TCR beta libraries using iRepertoire HTBI primers and Arm-PCR of CDR3 regions. TCRdb redid the calling of the multiplex PCR reads with MiXCR, one entry per CDR3 protein. The sample yields 550,000 or so distinct CDR3 sequences, around 12% seen once. Time point specified: newly diagnosed GD, antithyroid drugs for less than 3 months. PBMCs were the source of the RNA used for TCR sequencing. The sample belongs to a study of regulatory T cells in long-lasting Graves disease. The CDR3 has 15 amino acids. The junction had 8 bases not matched to a gene; V was cut back by 6 bases and J by 4 bases. Looked up from germline, CDR1 is SNHLY and CDR2 is FYNNEI. This sample also belongs to another study, concerning T cells in Graves' hyperthyroidism and ophthalmopathy. From that report: Prediction of ophthalmopathy progression came a median roughly 6.4 months pre-onset.

This TCR derives from a woman aged 30 to 39 with Graves disease. The chain has TRBV2 and TRBJ2-1, with 8 bases lining up with TRBD1. Here the sequenced sample was peripheral blood mononuclear cells (PBMCs), taken at new diagnosis, from a patient treated with antithyroid drugs. CDR3 in amino acids: CASSATRTGYNEQFF. CDR3 in DNA: TGTGCCAGCAGCGCGACGAGGACAGGGTACAATGAGCAGTTCTTC.